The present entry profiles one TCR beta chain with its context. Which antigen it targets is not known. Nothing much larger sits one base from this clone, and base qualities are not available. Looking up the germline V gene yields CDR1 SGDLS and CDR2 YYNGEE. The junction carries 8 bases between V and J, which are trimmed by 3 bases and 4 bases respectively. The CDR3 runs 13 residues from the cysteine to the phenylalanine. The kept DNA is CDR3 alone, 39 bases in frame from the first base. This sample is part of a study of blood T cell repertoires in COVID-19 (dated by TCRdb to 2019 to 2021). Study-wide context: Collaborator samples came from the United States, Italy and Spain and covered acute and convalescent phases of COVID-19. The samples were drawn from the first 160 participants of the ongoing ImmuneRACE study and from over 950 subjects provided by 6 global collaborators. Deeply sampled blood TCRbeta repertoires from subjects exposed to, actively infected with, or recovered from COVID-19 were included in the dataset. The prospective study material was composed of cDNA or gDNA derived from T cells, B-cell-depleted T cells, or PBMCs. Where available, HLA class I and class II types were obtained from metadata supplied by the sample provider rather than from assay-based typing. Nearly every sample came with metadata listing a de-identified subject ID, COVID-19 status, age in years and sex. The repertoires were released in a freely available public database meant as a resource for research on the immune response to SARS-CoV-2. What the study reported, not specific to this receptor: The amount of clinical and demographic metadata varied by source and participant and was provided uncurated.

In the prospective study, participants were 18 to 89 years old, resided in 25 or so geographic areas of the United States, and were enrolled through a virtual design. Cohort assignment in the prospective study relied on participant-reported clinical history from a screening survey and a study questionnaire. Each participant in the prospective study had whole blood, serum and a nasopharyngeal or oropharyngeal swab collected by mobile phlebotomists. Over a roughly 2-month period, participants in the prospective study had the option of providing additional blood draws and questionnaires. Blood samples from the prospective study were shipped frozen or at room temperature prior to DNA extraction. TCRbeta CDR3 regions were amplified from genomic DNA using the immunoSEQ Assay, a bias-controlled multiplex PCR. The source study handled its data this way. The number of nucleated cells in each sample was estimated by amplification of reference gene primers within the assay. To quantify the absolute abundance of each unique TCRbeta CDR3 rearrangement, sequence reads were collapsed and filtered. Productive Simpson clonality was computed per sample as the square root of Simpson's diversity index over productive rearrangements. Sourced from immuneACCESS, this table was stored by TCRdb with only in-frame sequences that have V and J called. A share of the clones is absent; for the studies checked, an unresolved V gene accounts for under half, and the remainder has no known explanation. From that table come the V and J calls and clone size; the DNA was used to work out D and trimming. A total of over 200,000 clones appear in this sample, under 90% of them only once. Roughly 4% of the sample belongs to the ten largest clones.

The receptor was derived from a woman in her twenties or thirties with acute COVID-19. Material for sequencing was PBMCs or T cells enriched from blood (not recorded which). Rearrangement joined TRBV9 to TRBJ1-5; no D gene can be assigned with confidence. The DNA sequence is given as TGTGCCAGCAGCGAGACTTTAAATCAGCCCCAGCATTTT. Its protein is CASSETLNQPQHF.